Following are 10 T cell receptor beta chains from one sample sequenced in a study of blood T cell repertoires in COVID-19. TCRdb keeps only in-frame clones here, not all; method: immunoSEQ multiplex PCR. The sample carries over 300,000 clones, around 90% recorded once. Sequencing input: peripheral blood. The source is a man aged 18 to 35 with active or convalescent COVID-19.

This chain links TRBV28 with TRBJ1-1; 9 nucleotides agree with TRBD1. J lost 5 bases, V lost 4 bases, and 5 bases had no gene match. Per the germline V gene, CDR1 is MDHEN and CDR2 is SYDVKM. The CDR3 is 14 amino acids. The chain's CDR3 is CASSSTGGNTEAFF. The CDR3 DNA is TGTGCCAGCAGTTCGACAGGGGGTAATACTGAAGCTTTCTTT.

The chain has TRBV11-2 and TRBJ2-7; TRBD1 agrees at 7 bases. The J segment lost 0 bases and the V segment lost 5 bases, leaving 10 bases of the junction unmatched. The CDR3 extends over 16 amino acids. Germline V gene lookup returns CDR1 SGHAT and CDR2 FQNNGV. The CDR3 is CASSQGGGFLSYEQYF. The CDR3 DNA is TGTGCCAGCAGCCAAGGGGGCGGTTTTCTCTCCTACGAGCAGTACTTC.

This clone was observed a few times. The chain combines TRBV7-6 with TRBJ2-1, with a possible D match to TRBD2 (5 bases). The germline V gene has CDR1 SGHVS and CDR2 FNYEAQ. Trimming left V 0 bases short and J 12 bases short, with 18 bases between. The CDR3 spans 15 residues. Here the CDR3 reads CASSLAPSPESGQFF. The CDR3 DNA follows: TGTGCCAGCAGCTTAGCCCCTAGCCCCGAGTCGGGGCAGTTCTTC.

The count of this clone is one. The chain uses TRBV27 and TRBJ1-1; D call uncertain. The CDR3 runs to 15 residues. Per the germline V gene, CDR1 is MNHEY and CDR2 is SMNVEV (reference sequence). The germline V and J ends were trimmed by 1 base and 1 base, with 10 bases remaining between them. The CDR3 spells CASSLLQQRNTEAFF. The CDR3 DNA reads as TGTGCCAGCAGTTTATTGCAACAGAGGAACACTGAAGCTTTCTTT.

V is TRBV5-1 and J is TRBJ1-2, with TRBD1 matching 11 bases. Germline trimming cut 5 bases from V and 6 bases from J; bases unmatched to any gene: 12. Germline V gene data show CDR1 as SGHRS and CDR2 as YFSETQ. The CDR3 spans 16 residues. CDR3 residues: CASRSGQGAFSDGYTF. Written as DNA, the CDR3 is TGCGCCAGCAGATCCGGACAGGGGGCGTTTTCGGATGGCTACACCTTC. The full variable domain, in which reference TRBV5-1 and TRBJ1-2 provide the parts outside the CDR3, is KAGVTQTPRYLIKTRGQQVTLSCSPISGHRSVSWYQQTPGQGLQFLFEYFSETQRNKGNFPGRFSGRQFSNSRSEMNVSTLELGDSALYLCASRSGQGAFSDGYTFGSGTRLTVV.

This clone was observed a single time. The chain combines TRBV4-2 with TRBJ2-5; the match to TRBD2 covers 8 bases. Germline V gene lookup returns CDR1 LGHNA and CDR2 YNFKEQ. The CDR3 totals 15 residues. The V and J ends lost 2 bases and 1 base, in that order; junction bases with no gene match: 3. In nucleotides, the CDR3 is TGTGCCAGCAGCCAAACGGCGGGGGGCCAAGAGACCCAGTACTTC. Its translation is CASSQTAGGQETQYF.

The chain joins TRBV7-9 to TRBJ1-1; no firm D call. Per the germline V gene, CDR1 is SEHNR and CDR2 is FQNEAQ (reference sequence). CDR3 length: 12 residues. V dropped 4 bases and J dropped 10 bases, with 13 bases sitting between them. This CDR3 is CASSSPRSSAFF. DNA for the CDR3: TGTGCCAGCAGCTCGCCCCGGTCGTCAGCTTTCTTT.

The chain links TRBV5-6 to TRBJ2-1, with TRBD2 as a possible D gene (5 bases). V was trimmed by 7 bases and J by 7 bases, leaving 21 bases between them. Germline V gene lookup returns CDR1 SGHDT and CDR2 YYEEEE. The CDR3 sequence is 15 residues long. DNA of the CDR3: TGTGCCAGCGAGAAAACGACGGTTCCGGGGAATGAGCAGTTCTTC. Protein: CASEKTTVPGNEQFF.

The chain is built from TRBV7-6 and TRBJ1-3, with 7 bases matching TRBD1. The trim removed 5 bases at V and 1 base at J, leaving 5 bases unmatched. CDR3 length equals 15 residues. Germline-derived CDR1 and CDR2 are SGHVS and FNYEAQ. The CDR3 here is CASSLGQASGNTIYF. The CDR3 nucleotides are TGTGCCAGCAGCCTAGGACAGGCGTCTGGAAACACCATATATTTT.

Concerning this clone: The sample holds other DNA sequences that translate to the same CDR3. V and J are TRBV3-1 (or the pseudogene TRBV3-2) and TRBJ1-4, with D uncertain. The CDR3 runs 14 residues. The germline CDR1 and CDR2 sequences are LGHDT and YNNKEL (reference sequence). V lost 1 base and J 5 bases, leaving 8 bases between the germline ends. The CDR3 nucleotides read TGTGCCAGCAGCCAAGGAGGGTCCAATGAAAAACTGTTTTTT. This sequence encodes CASSQGGSNEKLFF.